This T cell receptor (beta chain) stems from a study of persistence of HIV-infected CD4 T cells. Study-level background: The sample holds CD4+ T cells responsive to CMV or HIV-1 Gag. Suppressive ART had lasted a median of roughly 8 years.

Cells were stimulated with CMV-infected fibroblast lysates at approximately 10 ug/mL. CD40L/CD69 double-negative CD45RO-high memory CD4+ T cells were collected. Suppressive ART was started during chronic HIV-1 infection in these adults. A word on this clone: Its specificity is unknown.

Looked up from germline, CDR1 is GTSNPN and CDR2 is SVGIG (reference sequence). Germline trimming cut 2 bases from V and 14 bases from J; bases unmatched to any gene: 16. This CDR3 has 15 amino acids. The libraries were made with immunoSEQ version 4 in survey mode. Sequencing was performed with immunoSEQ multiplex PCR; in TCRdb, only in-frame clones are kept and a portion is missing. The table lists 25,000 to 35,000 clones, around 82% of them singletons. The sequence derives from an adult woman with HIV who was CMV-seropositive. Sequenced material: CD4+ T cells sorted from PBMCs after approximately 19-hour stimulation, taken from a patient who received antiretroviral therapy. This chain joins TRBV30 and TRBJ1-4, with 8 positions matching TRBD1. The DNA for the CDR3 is TGTGCCTGGAGTACCCTGCGCCAGGGGGCGTCCTTTCTGTTTTTT. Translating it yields CAWSTLRQGASFLFF.